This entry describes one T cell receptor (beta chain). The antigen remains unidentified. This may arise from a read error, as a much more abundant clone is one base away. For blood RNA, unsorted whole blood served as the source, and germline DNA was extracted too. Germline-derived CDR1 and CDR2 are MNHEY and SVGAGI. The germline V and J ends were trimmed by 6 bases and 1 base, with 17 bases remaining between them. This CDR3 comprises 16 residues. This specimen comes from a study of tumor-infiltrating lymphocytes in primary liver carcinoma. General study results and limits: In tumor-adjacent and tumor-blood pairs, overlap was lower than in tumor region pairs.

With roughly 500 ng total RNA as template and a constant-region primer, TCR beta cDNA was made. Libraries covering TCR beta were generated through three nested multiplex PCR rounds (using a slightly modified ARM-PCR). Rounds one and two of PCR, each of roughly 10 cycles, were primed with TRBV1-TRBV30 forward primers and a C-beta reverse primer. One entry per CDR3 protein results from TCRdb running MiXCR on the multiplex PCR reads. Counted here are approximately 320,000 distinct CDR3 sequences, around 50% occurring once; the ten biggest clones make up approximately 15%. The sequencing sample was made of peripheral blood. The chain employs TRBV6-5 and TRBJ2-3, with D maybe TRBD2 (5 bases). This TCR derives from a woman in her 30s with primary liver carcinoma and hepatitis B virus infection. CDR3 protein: CASRATGSLGTDTQYF. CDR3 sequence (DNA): TGTGCCAGCAGGGCGACGGGAAGTCTGGGCACAGATACGCAGTATTTT.